A single sample is the source of the 23 T cell receptor beta chains below, sequenced in a study of neurological immune-mediated disorders. TCRdb independently ran MiXCR on the 5' RACE reads; one entry per CDR3 protein. The repertoire holds 60,000 to 85,000 distinct CDR3 sequences, with 4.5% to 6.5% as singletons. The sample consisted of PBMCs. These TCRs come from a woman aged 25 to 39 with multiple sclerosis.

This clonotype was detected many times. This rearrangement joins TRBV7-2 to TRBJ2-2, with 9 nucleotides matching TRBD2. V shed 2 bases, J shed 7 bases, and the junction held 8 bases outside the gene matches. The CDR3 has 16 residues. The germline V gene has CDR1 SGHTA and CDR2 FQGNSA. DNA of the CDR3: TGTGCCAGCAGCTTATCTCAGGCGACTAGCGGCGGGGAGCTGTTTTTT. It is translated as CASSLSQATSGGELFF.

The table lists this clonotype with many counts. The chain uses TRBV7-8 and TRBJ1-1, with D possibly matching TRBD1 (6 bases). Per germline, CDR1 SGHVS and CDR2 FQNEAQ. This CDR3 has 13 amino acids. V was clipped by 11 bases and J by 6 bases, with 19 bases between them. The CDR3 DNA reads as TGTGCCTGCGCTGGGGGGGGCGCGTCTGAAGCTTTCTTT. It specifies CACAGGGASEAFF.

The CDR3 nucleotides are TGTGCCAGCAGCTTATTTGCAAACAATGAGCAGTTCTTC. It translates to CASSLFANNEQFF. The chain has TRBV11-2 and TRBJ2-1; no clear D. Per germline, CDR1 SGHAT and CDR2 FQNNGV. The V end lost 2 bases, the J end lost 5 bases, and 7 bases lay between the germline ends. This CDR3 is built from 13 residues.

Concerning this clonotype: In this CDR3 the conserved last residue, phenylalanine or tryptophan, is missing, so a read error is likely. The chain uses TRBV5-1 and TRBJ2-2; D remains unclear. CDR1 is SGHRS, CDR2 YFSETQ, per germline. CDR3 length equals 16 residues. V lost 0 bases to trimming and J lost 7 bases, with 16 bases between them. The CDR3 region is CASSLVPSNGGGELFL. The CDR3 bases are TGCGCCAGCAGCTTGGTGCCGTCTAATGGTGGCGGGGAGCTGTTTTTA.

In this sample, this clonotype turned up many times. The rearrangement links TRBV6-1 to TRBJ1-6; 10 positions match TRBD1. The V segment lost 3 bases and the J segment 8 bases; nucleotides outside the gene matches: 7. Per germline, CDR1 MNHNS and CDR2 SASEGT. The CDR3 has 16 residues. CDR3 sequence reads: CASSDLRTGGHSPLHF. Written as DNA, the CDR3 is TGTGCCAGCAGTGACCTTCGGACAGGGGGACATTCACCCCTCCACTTT.

The table lists this clonotype with many counts. The chain uses TRBV20-1 and TRBJ1-1; D uncertain. Per the germline V gene, CDR1 is DFQATT and CDR2 is SNEGSKA (reference sequence). The V end was cut by 1 base, the J end by 1 base, with 10 bases between. The CDR3 runs to 14 residues. DNA of the CDR3: TGCAGTGCTAGAGGGGTATGGGAGAACACTGAAGCTTTCTTT. Encoded protein: CSARGVWENTEAFF.

Ten or more counts support this clonotype. This chain joins TRBV7-2 and TRBJ1-1, with 8 bases that match TRBD1. The CDR3 sequence is 15 residues long. The V gene's germline CDR1 is SGHTA and CDR2 FQGNSA. The V segment lost 1 base and the J segment 4 bases; nucleotides outside the gene matches: 5. In DNA form, the CDR3 reads TGTGCCAGCAGCTTAGGAAACAGGGGGACCACTGAAGCTTTCTTT. Its protein is CASSLGNRGTTEAFF.

This clonotype was seen repeatedly, ten times or more. The CDR3 loop is CASTKNTEAFF. In DNA form, the CDR3 reads TGTGCCAGCACCAAGAACACTGAAGCTTTCTTT. The genes are TRBV6-6 and TRBJ1-1; D remains unclear. CDR3 length equals 11 residues. The V end lost 7 bases, the J end lost 1 base, and 4 bases lay between the germline ends. CDR1 and CDR2 (germline): MNHNY, SVGAGI (reference sequence).

This clonotype was counted many times. The CDR3 loop reads CAITGTSHSKAFF. CDR3 sequence (DNA): TGTGCCATCACAGGGACATCCCACAGCAAAGCTTTCTTT. This rearrangement joins TRBV10-3 to TRBJ1-1; D possibly corresponds to TRBD1 (6 bases). The ends were cut back, 7 bases at V and 9 bases at J, with 18 bases in the middle. This CDR3 is built from 13 residues. Germline assignment: CDR1 ENHRY and CDR2 SYGVKD.

This clonotype was detected many times. The rearrangement links TRBV10-3 to TRBJ2-1, with 12 bases aligning to TRBD2. V lost 5 bases, J lost 6 bases, and 8 bases stayed unmatched. Germline-derived CDR1 and CDR2 are ENHRY and SYGVKD. CDR3 length equals 16 residues. CDR3 loop: CAISSWTSGKVNEQFF. CDR3 nucleotide sequence: TGTGCCATCAGTTCGTGGACTAGCGGGAAGGTCAATGAGCAGTTCTTC.

This clonotype was seen at least ten times. The chain combines TRBV20-1 with TRBJ2-1; D not resolved. Germline values: CDR1 DFQATT, CDR2 SNEGSKA (reference sequence). Trimming left V 2 bases short and J 3 bases short, with 14 bases between. This CDR3 comprises 15 residues. The CDR3, as DNA: TGCAGTGCTAGAACCCCCGGCAGTTACTACAATGAGCAGTTCTTC. Translating it yields CSARTPGSYYNEQFF.

This chain joins TRBV5-1 and TRBJ2-3; the match to TRBD2 covers 9 bases. CDR3 length equals 13 residues. Germline trimming cut 2 bases from V and 5 bases from J; bases unmatched to any gene: 0. The V gene's germline CDR1 is SGHRS and CDR2 YFSETQ. The CDR3 sequence: CASSLLAGDTQYF. The CDR3 nucleotides are TGCGCCAGCAGCTTACTAGCGGGAGATACGCAGTATTTT.

This clonotype was counted ten times or more. The genes are TRBV12-3 or TRBV12-4 and TRBJ2-5, with 8 bases matching TRBD1. Trimming removed 6 bases from V and 1 base from J; junction bases left unmatched: 10. The CDR3 totals 16 residues. The CDR3 nucleotides read TGTGCCAGCAGCCAAGGCATCAGGGGGCCCCAAGAGACCCAGTACTTC. Encoded protein: CASSQGIRGPQETQYF.

This clonotype was detected many times. J is TRBJ1-2 and V is TRBV5-1, with a possible D match to TRBD1 (5 bases). Looked up from germline, CDR1 is SGHRS and CDR2 is YFSETQ. The CDR3 is made up of 15 amino acids. Trimming took 2 bases from V and 5 from J, leaving 16 bases between them. Here the CDR3 reads CASSFSGEGLYGYTF. DNA of the CDR3: TGCGCCAGCAGCTTTTCAGGAGAGGGACTTTATGGCTACACCTTC.

About this clonotype itself: It may be a read error: a sequence one base away is much more abundant. V and J are TRBV28 and TRBJ2-1; D not resolved. The CDR3 has 11 amino acids. CDR1 MDHEN and CDR2 SYDVKM come from the germline V gene. CDR3 nucleotide sequence: TGTGACAGCAGGTCAAACAATGAGCAGTTCTTC. It encodes CDSRSNNEQFF. The full variable domain, with the rest looked up from reference TRBV28 and TRBJ2-1, is DVKVTQSSRYLVKRTGEKVFLECVQDMDHENMFWYRQDPGLGLRLIYFSYDVKMKEKGDIPEGYSVSREKKERFSLILESASTNQTSMYLCDSRSNNEQFFGPGTRLTVL.

This clonotype showed up just a few times. The chain uses TRBV3-1 and TRBJ1-6; D remains ambiguous. CDR3 length equals 12 residues. CDR1 is LGHDT and CDR2 is YNNKEL in the germline V gene (reference sequence). The V gene lost 0 bases and the J gene lost 10 bases, with 4 bases spanning the gap. The CDR3 loop is CASSQDLSPLHF. The CDR3 DNA reads as TGTGCCAGCAGCCAAGATCTCTCACCCCTCCACTTT.

The chain recombines TRBV20-1 with TRBJ1-1, with 7 bases identical to TRBD1. Germline V gene lookup returns CDR1 DFQATT and CDR2 SNEGSKA (reference sequence). There are 14 residues in the CDR3. Germline trimming cut 3 bases from V and 1 base from J; bases unmatched to any gene: 5. CDR3 protein: CSASPGQSNTEAFF. DNA of the CDR3: TGCAGTGCTAGCCCGGGACAGTCGAACACTGAAGCTTTCTTT.

The sample holds many counts of this clonotype. The chain couples TRBV6-5 to TRBJ1-6; D may be TRBD1 (6 bases). Germline V CDR1 and CDR2: MNHEY, SVGAGI. CDR3 size: 18 residues. V was pared by 0 bases and J by 10 bases, with 22 bases between. This CDR3 reads CASSYSQGRALQGSPLHF. In DNA form, the CDR3 reads TGTGCCAGCAGTTACTCGCAGGGGAGGGCTCTCCAAGGCTCACCCCTCCACTTT.

This clonotype has a count of ten or more. The CDR3 here is CASSLVPGLREETQYF. The CDR3 nucleotides read TGCGCCAGCAGCTTGGTTCCGGGTTTGAGGGAAGAGACCCAGTACTTC. This chain connects TRBV5-1 to TRBJ2-5; D may be TRBD2 (5 bases). The V and J ends lost 0 bases and 3 bases respectively, with 15 bases between them. Germline V gene lookup returns CDR1 SGHRS and CDR2 YFSETQ. This CDR3 contains 16 residues.

Many counts were recorded for this clonotype. Here the CDR3 DNA reads TGTGCCAGCAGCGAGGCCATCGTTACAGCACTGGAAAGCTCCTATAATTCACCCCTCCACTTT. Its translation is CASSEAIVTALESSYNSPLHF. The J gene is TRBJ1-6, the V gene TRBV9; D not resolved. Germline V lookup: CDR1 SGDLS, CDR2 YYNGEE. This CDR3 is built from 21 residues. Trimming shortened V by 3 bases and J by 0 bases, and 25 bases separated the two germline ends.

The table lists this clonotype with many counts. The chain is built from TRBV4-1 and TRBJ2-7; 9 bases map to TRBD2. Germline loops: CDR1 MGHRA, CDR2 YSYEKL. CDR3 length: 17 amino acids. The J segment lost 0 bases and the V segment lost 6 bases, leaving 12 bases of the junction unmatched. CDR3 residues: CASSPLTLAGSSYEQYF. The CDR3 DNA reads TGCGCCAGCAGTCCCCTAACCCTAGCGGGGTCCTCCTACGAGCAGTACTTC.

This clonotype showed up many times. The chain joins TRBV13 to TRBJ2-3; possibly TRBD2 for D (5 bases). This CDR3 is 14 amino acids long. V was trimmed by 5 bases and J by 3 bases, leaving 12 bases between them. In germline, CDR1 is PRHDT, CDR2 FYEKMQ (reference sequence). This chain's CDR3 is CASSPRSETDTQYF. CDR3 nucleotide sequence: TGTGCCAGCAGCCCCCGTAGCGAGACAGATACGCAGTATTTT.

This clonotype came up many times. V and J are TRBV5-1 and TRBJ2-3; 8 nucleotides agree with TRBD1. The germline V gene encodes CDR1 SGHRS and CDR2 YFSETQ. This CDR3 comprises 14 residues. V lost 6 bases and J lost 3; bases outside the gene matches: 6. The CDR3 coding sequence is TGCGCCAGCACCGAGACAGGGGCGACAGATACGCAGTATTTT. Translated, it gives CASTETGATDTQYF.